These T cell receptor beta chains were read from a single sample in a study of blood T cell repertoires in COVID-19. Profiled with immunoSEQ multiplex PCR; TCRdb holds only in-frame clones, not every one. The data hold 200,000 to 250,000 clones, with around 90% observed a single time. The sample was peripheral blood. These receptors were taken from a man between 18 and 35 years old with active or convalescent COVID-19. Both conserved end residues are part of each CDR3. D genes are given only for firm matches. Not all rows give a size; the values are once, few, many and, for expanded clones, a class.

v_gene	d_gene	j_gene	abundance	CDR3nt	CDR3aa
TRBV30	TRBD2	TRBJ2-1	.	TGTGCCTGGAGTGCCGGGGGGTCGGGGCGGGGGCAGTTCTTC	CAWSAGGSGRGQFF
TRBV27	.	TRBJ2-3	.	TGTGCCAGCAGTCTACGACTTATCACAGATACGCAGTATTTT	CASSLRLITDTQYF
TRBV18	.	TRBJ2-3	.	TGTGCCAGCTCACCTAACCGGGGCACAGATACGCAGTATTTT	CASSPNRGTDTQYF
TRBV7-2	TRBD2	TRBJ2-1	.	TGTGCCAGCAGCACCGGGACTAGCGGGGACAATGAGCAGTTCTTC	CASSTGTSGDNEQFF
TRBV12-3/TRBV12-4	.	TRBJ1-4	.	TGTGCCAGCAGTGTAGGGACTTTAAAACTGTTTTTT	CASSVGTLKLFF
TRBV4-1	.	TRBJ2-7	many	TGCGCCAGCAGCCGGGGCGGGGTGGAAGGGGAGCAGTACTTC	CASSRGGVEGEQYF
TRBV24-1	.	TRBJ2-7	.	TGTGCCACCAGGGGGGCAGGATCCTACGAGCAGTACTTC	CATRGAGSYEQYF
TRBV6-5	.	TRBJ1-1	.	TGTGCCAGCAGTTATCGTCATACCCGCGCCGCCACTGAAGCTTTCTTT	CASSYRHTRAATEAFF
TRBV6-4	.	TRBJ2-3	.	TGTGCCAGCAGTGACGAGGCAGGGGAAGATACGCAGTATTTT	CASSDEAGEDTQYF
TRBV2	.	TRBJ1-4	.	TGTGCCAGCAGTGTCCGCGCAGGGCTGGGAGAAAAACTGTTTTTT	CASSVRAGLGEKLFF
TRBV19	TRBD1	TRBJ2-7	.	TGTGCCAGTAGACTACAGGGGGGAACGTACGAGCAGTACTTC	CASRLQGGTYEQYF
TRBV15	.	TRBJ2-3	.	TGTGCCACCAGCAGAGGGACAGCTGGCACAGATACGCAGTATTTT	CATSRGTAGTDTQYF
TRBV11-3	TRBD2	TRBJ2-1	.	TGTGCCAGCAGCCTCCCGGGACTAGCAGCCGTGCAGTTCTTC	CASSLPGLAAVQFF
TRBV6-2/TRBV6-3	TRBD2	TRBJ2-7	.	TGTGCCAGCAGTTCTTACGGGACTAGCGGGAGGGCCTACGTAGGCGAGCAGTACTTC	CASSSYGTSGRAYVGEQYF
TRBV20-1	.	TRBJ2-3	.	TGCAGTGCTAGTTCTCCCACAGATACGCAGTATTTT	CSASSPTDTQYF
TRBV7-2	TRBD2	TRBJ2-7	.	TGTGCCAGCAGCCGCGGGACTAGCGGCTACGAGCAGTACTTC	CASSRGTSGYEQYF
TRBV7-6	.	TRBJ2-2	once	TGTGCCAGCAGCTTACGACTCGGGGACACCGGGGAGCTGTTTTTT	CASSLRLGDTGELFF
TRBV10-2	TRBD1	TRBJ1-5	.	TGCGCCAGCAGGGACCTTGACAGGGACCAGCCCCAGCATTTT	CASRDLDRDQPQHF
TRBV21-1	.	TRBJ1-4	once	TGTGCCAGCAGCAAACCTACGACGATAGGGGCGACTAATGAAAAACTGTTTTTT	CASSKPTTIGATNEKLFF
TRBV30	.	TRBJ2-7	.	TGTGCCTGGAGTCCCACAGGGAGAAGCGAGCAGTACTTC	CAWSPTGRSEQYF
TRBV6-5	.	TRBJ1-1	.	TGTGCCAGCAGCCCCCTTCACAAGAACACTGAAGCTTTCTTT	CASSPLHKNTEAFF
TRBV5-5	.	TRBJ1-6	.	TGTGCCAGCAGCTTTTTCGCCGCGGGGGGAAGTAAAAATTCACCCCTCCACTTT	CASSFFAAGGSKNSPLHF
TRBV4-2	TRBD1	TRBJ1-1	.	TGTGCCAGCAGCCAAGCAGGGGGGCGGGCTGAAGCTTTCTTT	CASSQAGGRAEAFF
TRBV7-3	TRBD2	TRBJ2-1	few	TGTGCCAGCAGCCCCTATCGGCGGGAGGGTTGGAATGAGCAGTTCTTC	CASSPYRREGWNEQFF
TRBV3-1/TRBV3-2	TRBD1	TRBJ1-2	.	TGTGCCAGCAGCCCTCGGACAGGGCTCTATGGCTACACCTTC	CASSPRTGLYGYTF
TRBV5-6	TRBD1	TRBJ1-1	.	TGTGCCAGCAGCTTGGGCAGGGGGCTCAGTCAAACTGAAGCTTTCTTT	CASSLGRGLSQTEAFF
TRBV5-8	TRBD2	TRBJ2-7	.	TGTGCCAGCAGCTTAAAGAAACCGGGCGGGGGACGATCCTCCTACGAGCAGTACTTC	CASSLKKPGGGRSSYEQYF
TRBV29-1	TRBD1	TRBJ2-7	.	TGCAGCGTTGAGGGACAGGGTTTACACGAGCAGTACTTC	CSVEGQGLHEQYF
TRBV9	.	TRBJ1-1	.	TGTGCCAGCAGCCAATGGGCAGATATGAACACTGAAGCTTTCTTT	CASSQWADMNTEAFF